This TCR beta chain was captured in a study of cytomegalovirus exposure and HLA in healthy donors. Both 60 Vbeta primers and 13 Jbeta primers went into the PCR. Measured with immunoSEQ multiplex PCR; TCRdb has only the in-frame clones, and not every one. The sample has 150,000 to 200,000 clones; less than 90% are singletons. The sequencing input was PBMCs. This receptor was obtained from a girl less than two years old in good health and CMV-seronegative.

The CDR3 region has the DNA TGTGCCAGTAGTATGGGGGGGCAGCCCCAGCATTTT. Residues: CASSMGGQPQHF. The gene calls are TRBV19 and TRBJ1-5; D may be TRBD1 (5 bases). Germline V gives CDR1 LNHDA, CDR2 SQIVND (reference sequence). The CDR3 covers 12 residues. Deletions cut 3 bases from V and 7 bases from J, with 7 bases between.